These 19 T cell receptor beta chains originate from one sample sequenced in a study of cytomegalovirus exposure and HLA in healthy donors (dated by TCRdb to the late 2010s). Receptors were amplified or captured by the immunoSEQ multiplex PCR assay. For the multiplex PCR, a mixture combining 60 forward primers for TCR Vbeta segments and 13 reverse primers for TCR Jbeta segments was used. The clones in this table, taken by TCRdb from immuneACCESS, are in-frame only. Not every clone is retained; where verified, under half of the shortfall comes from an unresolved V gene, and the cause of the rest is unknown. Across this sample there are about 250,000 clones, with about 66% seen only once. The ten largest make up about 2.2% of the sample. The sequenced material came from PBMCs. The receptors originated from a female donor in good health and CMV-seronegative.

This chain links TRBV28 with TRBJ2-7; 7 positions match TRBD1. This CDR3 contains 13 residues. From germline, CDR1 is MDHEN and CDR2 SYDVKM. V shed 6 bases, J shed 4 bases, and the junction held 6 bases outside the gene matches. CDR3 DNA sequence: TGTGCCAGCAGGGCAGGGGGTATGTACGAGCAGTACTTC. Its protein product is CASRAGGMYEQYF.

The J gene is TRBJ2-3, the V gene TRBV27; TRBD1 matches at 9 bases. Germline V CDR1 and CDR2: MNHEY, SMNVEV (reference sequence). The V gene end was trimmed by 7 bases and the J gene end by 2 bases; junction bases not matched to a gene: 7. This CDR3 has 15 amino acids. The CDR3 region is CASMVRDRATDTQYF. CDR3 bases: TGTGCCAGCATGGTCCGGGACAGGGCCACAGATACGCAGTATTTT.

The rearrangement joins TRBV9 to TRBJ2-3, with D possibly matching TRBD1 (6 bases). Germline values: CDR1 SGDLS, CDR2 YYNGEE. CDR3 length equals 16 residues. The V and J ends lost 2 bases and 2 bases respectively, with 15 bases between them. CDR3 sequence (DNA): TGTGCCAGCAGCGTCGGACCGACAGGCTACACAGATACGCAGTATTTT. The encoded protein is CASSVGPTGYTDTQYF.

The CDR3 loop reads CASSSSDRGYEQFF. CDR3 bases: TGTGCCAGCAGTTCCAGCGACCGAGGCTATGAGCAGTTCTTC. The rearrangement joins TRBV28 to TRBJ2-1; D remains ambiguous. Trimming stripped 4 bases from V and 8 bases from J, with 15 bases between. CDR3 length: 14 amino acids. Germline values: CDR1 MDHEN, CDR2 SYDVKM.

DNA of the CDR3: TGTGCCAGCAGCGCAGGGTTACGGGTCGGAAACACCATATATTTT. This codes for CASSAGLRVGNTIYF. The rearrangement joins TRBV7-9 to TRBJ1-3; possible D gene TRBD1, 5 bases. The germline gives CDR1 SEHNR, CDR2 FQNEAQ (reference sequence). CDR3 size: 15 residues. Trimming left V 5 bases short and J 4 bases short, with 15 bases between.

J is TRBJ2-5 and V is TRBV9, with TRBD2 identical over 7 bases. This CDR3 has 18 amino acids. Looked up from germline, CDR1 is SGDLS and CDR2 is YYNGEE. Trimming took 0 bases from V and 2 from J; bases not matched to a gene: 13. CDR3 sequence (DNA): TGTGCCAGCAGCGTAGCCGGGTTAAAGGCGGGAGTTCAAGAGACCCAGTACTTC. Protein: CASSVAGLKAGVQETQYF.

This clone showed up just once. The chain carries TRBV25-1 and TRBJ2-1; 8 bases line up with TRBD1. The CDR3 spans 14 residues. V lost 5 bases and J lost 7; bases outside the gene matches: 7. Germline V lookup: CDR1 MGHDK, CDR2 SYGVNS. The CDR3 loop is CASSNSYRGNEQFF. The DNA of the CDR3 is TGTGCCAGCAGTAACTCTTACAGGGGGAATGAGCAGTTCTTC.

The CDR3 DNA follows: TGTGCCAGCAGCGTAGCCAGCGGGAGGCCCAATGAGCAGTTCTTC. It codes for CASSVASGRPNEQFF. This rearrangement joins TRBV9 to TRBJ2-1; the match to TRBD2 covers 9 bases. The ends lost 0 bases at V and 6 bases at J; junction bases unmatched: 4. The CDR3 spans 15 residues. Germline V gene sequence: CDR1 SGDLS, CDR2 YYNGEE. Drawing the rest from reference TRBV9 and TRBJ2-1, the complete variable domain is DSGVTQTPKHLITATGQRVTLRCSPRSGDLSVYWYQQSLDQGLQFLIQYYNGEERAKGNILERFSAQQFPDLHSELNLSSLELGDSALYFCASSVASGRPNEQFFGPGTRLTVL.

The rearrangement joins TRBV9 to TRBJ2-1; TRBD2 aligns across 8 bases. The ends lost 0 bases at V and 2 bases at J; junction bases unmatched: 19. CDR3 length: 21 amino acids. Per the germline V gene, CDR1 is SGDLS and CDR2 is YYNGEE. Here the CDR3 reads CASSVARGGSGKKNPYNEQFF. Here the CDR3 DNA reads TGTGCCAGCAGCGTAGCCCGAGGGGGTAGCGGGAAAAAAAACCCCTACAATGAGCAGTTCTTC.

The gene calls are TRBV10-1 and TRBJ2-7; no clear D. V lost 4 bases and J 1 base, leaving 8 bases between the germline ends. Germline V gene sequence: CDR1 WNHNN, CDR2 SYGVQD (reference sequence). The CDR3 contains 13 residues. The CDR3: CASSARQSYEQYF. DNA of the CDR3: TGCGCCAGCAGTGCCCGTCAGTCCTACGAGCAGTACTTC.

The chain combines TRBV27 with TRBJ2-1, with 10 positions matching TRBD2. J gave up 0 bases and V 5 bases, and 7 bases lay outside the gene matches. This CDR3 region has 17 residues. Germline CDR1 reads MNHEY; CDR2 reads SMNVEV (reference sequence). Here the CDR3 reads CASSPRLAGRSYNEQFF. Here the CDR3 DNA reads TGTGCCAGCAGTCCAAGACTAGCGGGCCGCTCCTACAATGAGCAGTTCTTC.

The chain employs TRBV2 and TRBJ2-1, with TRBD1 as a possible D gene (6 bases). The V end lost 4 bases, the J end lost 6 bases, and 16 bases lay between the germline ends. Germline CDR1 SNHLY, CDR2 FYNNEI. This CDR3 has 15 residues. The CDR3 region has the DNA TGTGCCAGCAGTGCCGGACAGCCCCTCGGCAATGAGCAGTTCTTC. Its protein product is CASSAGQPLGNEQFF.

This sequence joins TRBV5-5 and TRBJ1-6, with D tentatively TRBD1 (6 bases). The germline V and J ends were trimmed by 4 bases and 9 bases, with 14 bases remaining between them. In germline, CDR1 is SGHKS, CDR2 YYEKEE (reference sequence). The CDR3 contains 14 residues. The chain's CDR3 is CASSEPGTRSPLHF. CDR3 nucleotide sequence: TGTGCCAGCAGCGAGCCCGGGACACGTTCACCCCTCCACTTT.

The chain employs TRBV25-1 and TRBJ1-2; 11 bases agree with TRBD1. The CDR3 extends over 17 amino acids. J lost 7 bases, V lost 0 bases, and 10 bases had no gene match. The germline V gene has CDR1 MGHDK and CDR2 SYGVNS. This CDR3 is CASSEYIHWTGGLGYTF. DNA of the CDR3: TGTGCCAGCAGTGAATATATTCATTGGACAGGGGGCCTTGGCTACACCTTC.

Of note for this clone: Other DNA sequences in the same sample also yield this CDR3. This chain uses TRBV18 with TRBJ2-2; 8 positions match TRBD2. Germline values: CDR1 KGHSH, CDR2 LQKENI. CDR3 size: 15 residues. J was trimmed by 1 base and V by 4 bases; bases with no gene match: 2. Here the CDR3 reads CASSLTSGNTGELFF. The CDR3 region has the DNA TGTGCCAGCTCACTAACTAGCGGGAACACCGGGGAGCTGTTTTTT.

V and J are TRBV30 and TRBJ2-1; a weak D match, TRBD2 (5 bases). Germline V gene sequence: CDR1 GTSNPN, CDR2 SVGIG (reference sequence). There are 14 residues in the CDR3. Trimming left V 0 bases short and J 9 bases short, with 15 bases between. CDR3 DNA: TGTGCCTGGAGTGTCCAGCGACTCCGGGGTGAGCAGTTCTTC. This gives the protein CAWSVQRLRGEQFF.

The CDR3 sequence is CASRTGAAYGYTF. The CDR3 DNA reads TGTGCCAGCAGAACAGGGGCGGCCTATGGCTACACCTTC. The V and J genes are TRBV28 and TRBJ1-2; 7 bases agree with TRBD1. V was pared by 6 bases and J by 4 bases, with 5 bases of the junction left unmatched. Germline V gene sequence: CDR1 MDHEN, CDR2 SYDVKM. The CDR3 consists of 13 residues.

The sample holds a few counts of this clone. This chain connects TRBV5-1 to TRBJ1-1; tentative D call: TRBD1 (5 bases). The length of the CDR3 is 13 residues. With 5 bases removed from V and 0 bases from J, the gap between germline ends came to 8 bases. The germline CDR1 and CDR2 sequences are SGHRS and YFSETQ. CDR3 in DNA: TGCGCCAGCAGGCGGGGGGTGAACACTGAAGCTTTCTTT. Translated: CASRRGVNTEAFF.

A remark on this clone: The same CDR3 can be traced to other DNA sequences in this sample. The chain links TRBV19 to TRBJ2-4, with D possibly matching TRBD1 (5 bases). Trimming took 7 bases from V and 4 from J, leaving 14 bases between them. Germline V CDR1 and CDR2: LNHDA, SQIVND (reference sequence). CDR3 length: 14 amino acids. The CDR3 reads CASTMTDTKNIQYF. The CDR3 DNA follows: TGTGCCAGTACTATGACAGATACTAAAAACATTCAGTACTTC.